The sequence of this T cell receptor (beta chain) was determined in a study of regulatory T cells in long-lasting Graves disease. Arm-PCR of CDR3 regions with iRepertoire HTBI primers generated TCR beta libraries. TCRdb re-called the multiplex PCR reads with MiXCR, one entry per CDR3 protein. This table has over 350,000 distinct CDR3 sequences, 15% appearing once. The CDR3 runs 16 residues. Germline CDR1 reads MNHEY; CDR2 reads SVGEGT. Trimming removed 4 bases from V and 3 bases from J; junction bases left unmatched: 5. Findings and caveats of the study: Persistent disease samples used TRBV28, TRBJ1-2 and TRBJ2-5 preferentially.

Time point described: newly diagnosed GD, antithyroid drugs for less than 3 months. Isolated PBMC RNA provided the starting material for the TCR library. This clonotype was counted a few times. The antigen is undetermined. These data also formed part of another study, on T cells in Graves' hyperthyroidism and ophthalmopathy. That publication notes: Researchers defined stable Graves' hyperthyroidism as no ophthalmopathy progression within 18 months. Diagnosing involved the use of clinical symptoms, serum thyroxine and TRAb, thyroid ultrasound and orbital computed tomography. First-round RT-PCR targeting the TCR CDR3 was performed with the HTBI primer set.

The sequence was obtained from a middle-aged woman with Graves disease. The sample in question was peripheral blood mononuclear cells (PBMCs), obtained at new diagnosis, from a patient treated with antithyroid drugs. J is TRBJ2-1 and V is TRBV6-2 or TRBV6-3; TRBD2 agrees at 11 bases. The CDR3 is CASSLAGGPFYNEQFF. CDR3 bases: TGTGCCAGCAGTTTAGCGGGAGGGCCCTTCTACAATGAGCAGTTCTTC.